The rows below give T cell receptor beta chains drawn from one sample of a study of blood T cell repertoires in COVID-19. The repertoire was sequenced with immunoSEQ multiplex PCR; TCRdb's copy has only in-frame clones and lacks some. The sample consists of about 180,000 clones, 90% to 95% of them appearing once. The sequenced sample was peripheral blood. All receptors derive from a man between 45 and 60 years old with acute or convalescent COVID-19. The CDR3 runs from the conserved cysteine through the conserved F or W. Clone size is shown for a subset of rows, as once, few, many or a class of expanded clone.

clone size,J gene,V gene,CDR3 protein
NA,TRBJ2-5,TRBV7-9,CASSFTGYQETQYF
NA,TRBJ2-3,TRBV29-1,CSTLGGIGTDTQYF
few,TRBJ1-4,TRBV15,CATSRDLGSEKLFF
NA,TRBJ2-1,TRBV19,CASSKGLADYNEQFF
NA,TRBJ1-5,TRBV10-3,CAIGQNNQPQHF
NA,TRBJ2-3,TRBV28,CASSISGQGAGADTQYF
NA,TRBJ2-3,TRBV5-1,CASSLGGTGADTQYF
NA,TRBJ1-5,TRBV6-6,CASSRSGTGGSNQPQHF
NA,TRBJ1-1,TRBV7-2,CASSSRQVTEAFF
NA,TRBJ1-3,TRBV4-1,CASSQRDGGRNTIYF
NA,TRBJ2-7,TRBV13,CASSSRTSHEQYF
NA,TRBJ2-5,TRBV7-2,CASSQVGLAGWAQETQYF
NA,TRBJ1-2,TRBV30,CAWSWGPGYGYTF
NA,TRBJ2-4,TRBV4-3,CASSLTWDRKNIQYF
NA,TRBJ1-4,TRBV9,CASSVGVQGNEKLFF
NA,TRBJ2-7,TRBV7-3,CASSLTSGSAYEQYF
NA,TRBJ2-2,TRBV14,CASSRRPRTGVNTGELFF
few,TRBJ2-2,TRBV27,CASSTQGAGTGELFF
NA,TRBJ1-1,TRBV5-1,CASSLAQNTEAFF
NA,TRBJ2-1,TRBV5-1,CASSLGRTGKYNEQFF
NA,TRBJ2-2,TRBV20-1,CSASGLTNTGELFF
NA,TRBJ2-5,TRBV29-1,CSVLRGLQETQYF
NA,TRBJ1-6,TRBV5-4,CASSTPGTGSPLHF
NA,TRBJ2-2,TRBV29-1,CSSGSPNTGELFF
NA,TRBJ1-2,TRBV28,CASKTGLFYGYTF
NA,TRBJ2-3,TRBV10-3,CAISELSTDTQYF
NA,TRBJ2-7,TRBV7-2,CASSRGLAGAYEQYF
NA,TRBJ1-3,TRBV2,CARGGYTAFSGNTIYF
NA,TRBJ2-7,TRBV19,CASSRQGRGNPYEQYF
NA,TRBJ2-7,TRBV28,CASSTPGQGSYEQYF
NA,TRBJ2-7,TRBV5-5,CASRISQGTHEQYF
NA,TRBJ2-2,TRBV19,CASSIFGGTGDYTWELFF
NA,TRBJ2-3,TRBV7-2,CASSFGLVTDTQYF
NA,TRBJ1-3,TRBV19,CASGGQGLSLAGNTIYF
NA,TRBJ1-3,TRBV27,CASSFWPSSGNTIYF
NA,TRBJ1-5,TRBV19,CASSIGQLPQHF
NA,TRBJ1-3,TRBV7-6,CASSPIGRQGSGNTIYF
NA,TRBJ2-3,TRBV7-6,CASSGYLTRYTDTQYF
NA,TRBJ1-2,TRBV19,CASSSGQLRNYGYTF
NA,TRBJ2-5,TRBV28,CASSTSPDRARSRETQYF
NA,TRBJ2-5,TRBV28,CASSLGVGELQETQYF
NA,TRBJ2-3,TRBV7-6,CASSPSAGARVTDTQYF